This T cell receptor beta chain was sequenced for a study of T cells in tuberculosis. The CDR3 runs 19 residues. The ends lost 5 bases at V and 6 bases at J; junction bases unmatched: 20. The germline gives CDR1 LNHDA, CDR2 SQIVND (reference sequence). The assay was immunoSEQ multiplex PCR, and TCRdb's table has in-frame clones only and misses some. The sample holds some 41,000 clones; approximately 94% are singletons and the top ten take 9% to 13%. This clone has only one observation. V and J are TRBV19 and TRBJ2-4; 9 positions match TRBD1. This TCR was recovered from a donor aged 10-29 years with latent tuberculosis or without tuberculosis infection. Some clones in this sample may be carry-over from other donors' samples. The sample comprised PBMCs. The chain's CDR3 is CASSYGGTGRGLALNIQYF. CDR3 DNA: TGTGCCAGTAGTTACGGCGGGACAGGGAGGGGTTTGGCCTTAAACATTCAGTACTTC.